Listed below are T cell receptor beta chains from one sample, sequenced in a study of blood T cells in healthy people across ages. TCRdb itself ran the 5' RACE reads through MiXCR, one entry per CDR3 protein. Found here are about 1.7 million distinct CDR3 sequences, roughly 27% of them singletons; the top ten hold 7% to 9%. Sequenced sample: blood. The receptors shown here come from a woman in her 30s in good health. The CDR3 runs from the conserved cysteine through the conserved F or W.

V gene	J gene	CDR3 protein
TRBV7-7	TRBJ2-7	CAHHGRQGVSFSYEQYF
TRBV6-1	TRBJ1-3	CASSERPSSGNTIYF
TRBV2	TRBJ2-7	CASTQRESYEQYF
TRBV29-1	TRBJ1-1	CSVEGQNTEAFF
TRBV4-3	TRBJ2-7	CASSSRGARGSGQYF
TRBV4-3	TRBJ2-3	CASSQDRGFRTDTQYF
TRBV2	TRBJ2-7	CASRVEQYF
TRBV20-1	TRBJ1-4	CSGRGTTNEKLFF
TRBV4-1	TRBJ2-1	CASSQDTHRTSGPNEQFF
TRBV20-1	TRBJ1-2	CSARPFGCYGYTF
TRBV12-3/TRBV12-4	TRBJ2-2	CANGAANTGELFF
TRBV12-3/TRBV12-4	TRBJ2-5	CASSLRTSGRAGETQYF
TRBV7-2	TRBJ2-2	CASSHNPTGEAGELFF
TRBV20-1	TRBJ2-1	CSARKTGTTYNEQFF
TRBV28	TRBJ2-5	CASSSGLAGGRETQYF
TRBV6-1	TRBJ1-5	CASSWDRDQPQHF
TRBV7-2	TRBJ2-3	CASSSGPRTTDTQYF
TRBV19	TRBJ2-3	CASSILPTTDTQYF
TRBV20-1	TRBJ1-1	CSARDRFRGSTEAFF
TRBV9	TRBJ2-5	CASSEGGSNSETQYF
TRBV4-1	TRBJ2-6	CASSQAQASSGANVLTF
TRBV7-9	TRBJ1-1	CASSLVTGTGTEAFF
TRBV12-3/TRBV12-4	TRBJ2-3	CASSFPNDGVSSTDTQYF
TRBV10-1	TRBJ1-3	CASSAGTDSGNTIYF
TRBV21-1	TRBJ2-1	CASIRGGRAGYEQFF
TRBV7-9	TRBJ2-5	CASSWRDRKETQYF
TRBV11-2	-	CASSLPPSGGGHEQYF
TRBV2	TRBJ1-4	CATRDRDAPNEKLFF
TRBV6-6	TRBJ2-7	CASSLPTADSPTYEQYF
TRBV4-2	TRBJ2-3	CANSPFLAGSTDTQYF
TRBV29-1	TRBJ1-2	CSGSTGSNYGYTF
TRBV7-9	TRBJ2-3	CASRTREVIDTQYF
TRBV4-1	TRBJ2-7	CASSEGQIISYEQYF
TRBV11-2	TRBJ1-1	CASSFDNQNTEAFF
TRBV7-2	TRBJ1-5	CASSLGNGQPQHF
TRBV5-4	TRBJ2-5	CASSRALAGGILEQYF
TRBV7-3	TRBJ2-7	CASSLGTAATYEQYF
TRBV5-1	TRBJ2-7	CASSPGQDSPYEQYF
TRBV7-9	TRBJ2-7	CASSAVFDEQYF
TRBV3-1	TRBJ2-3	CASSQGLGADTQYF
TRBV6-6	TRBJ2-5	CASSYGLGSGGAETQYF
TRBV20-1	TRBJ2-1	CSATHGTEGETQFF
TRBV5-1	TRBJ2-3	CASSSERGVVTDTQYF
TRBV11-2	TRBJ2-5	CASSKRTSGGNLETQYF
TRBV28	TRBJ2-7	CASSSPHRTGSSYEQYF
TRBV3-1	TRBJ2-5	CASSQGQGMGETQYF
TRBV7-6	TRBJ2-3	CASSLVGTGGDTQYF
TRBV20-1	TRBJ2-4	CSASRGLAVIQYF
TRBV21-1	TRBJ2-7	CASSNAGRYEQYF
TRBV20-1	TRBJ2-3	CSGPGASTDTQYF
TRBV19	TRBJ1-5	CASSILRQGGNQPQHF
TRBV6-5	TRBJ2-7	CASNDRGNCEQYF